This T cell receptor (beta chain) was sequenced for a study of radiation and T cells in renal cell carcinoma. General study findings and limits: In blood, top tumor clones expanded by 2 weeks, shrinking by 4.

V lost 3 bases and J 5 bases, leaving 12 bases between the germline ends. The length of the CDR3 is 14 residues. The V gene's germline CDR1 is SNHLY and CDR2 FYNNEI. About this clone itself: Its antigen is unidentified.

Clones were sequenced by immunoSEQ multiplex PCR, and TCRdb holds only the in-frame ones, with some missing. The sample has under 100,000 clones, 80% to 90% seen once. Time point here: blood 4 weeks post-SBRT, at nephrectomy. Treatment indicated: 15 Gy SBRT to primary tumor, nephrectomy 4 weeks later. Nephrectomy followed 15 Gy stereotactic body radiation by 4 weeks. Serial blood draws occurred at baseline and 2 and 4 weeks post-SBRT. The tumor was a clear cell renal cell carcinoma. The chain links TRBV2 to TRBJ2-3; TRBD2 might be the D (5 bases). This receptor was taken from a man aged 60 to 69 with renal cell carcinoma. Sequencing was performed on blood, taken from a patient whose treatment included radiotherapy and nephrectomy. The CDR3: CASSDEDFGDTQYF. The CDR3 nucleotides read TGTGCCAGCAGTGACGAGGACTTTGGAGATACGCAGTATTTT.